These T cell receptor beta chains were read from a single sample in a study of T-cell memory formation after mild COVID-19. TCRdb redid the calling of the 5' RACE reads with MiXCR, one entry per CDR3 protein. This sample carries 400,000 or so distinct CDR3 sequences, 20% of them seen once, and the ten largest clones take roughly 8.4%. The specimen was PBMCs or a T cell subset sorted from them (not recorded which). The receptors come from an adult woman who had mild COVID-19 (a few samples of this study predate the infection). Cell type and time point are not known. Both conserved end residues are part of each CDR3. Fields, in order: J gene, V gene, CDR3 protein.

TRBJ2-3 TRBV5-8 CASRGLAGAGIDTQYF
TRBJ1-2 TRBV12-3/TRBV12-4 CASRPTGASYGYTF
TRBJ1-5 TRBV4-1 CASSQDQGWAQPQHF
TRBJ2-2 TRBV9 CASSDGDWLDGPGELFF
TRBJ2-1 TRBV4-2 CASSQEASGRMPYNEQFF
TRBJ2-2 TRBV24-1 CATSFSEEGDTGELFF
TRBJ1-3 TRBV18 CASSTRQASGNTIYF
TRBJ2-7 TRBV29-1 CSAEGGTSYEQYF
TRBJ1-1 TRBV9 CASSRNPTTGIEAFF
TRBJ2-7 TRBV7-9 CASSTDRAEQYF
TRBJ1-1 TRBV6-5 CASSLTGPSTEAFF
TRBJ2-7 TRBV7-9 CASSSHLGDEQYF
TRBJ2-7 TRBV20-1 CSASRGAPYEQYF
TRBJ2-2 TRBV11-2 CASSLSNVELFF
TRBJ1-3 TRBV6-1 CASSEEGILSGNTIYF
TRBJ2-7 TRBV6-5 CASSYGLAGEQYF
TRBJ2-7 TRBV7-2 CASSPVAGSTYEQYF
TRBJ2-1 TRBV12-3/TRBV12-4 CASSTRTSGYHNEQFF
TRBJ1-2 TRBV7-8 CASSSDSFYGYTF
TRBJ2-3 TRBV20-1 CSARVRNTDTQYF
TRBJ2-3 TRBV29-1 CSGEGASSGTDTQYF
TRBJ1-5 TRBV7-2 CASSLAGLSNQPQHF
TRBJ2-3 TRBV20-1 CSARGGVGDTQYF
TRBJ2-1 TRBV3-1 CASVRGGLVDEQFF
TRBJ2-5 TRBV12-3/TRBV12-4 CASSLSHWDSKETQYF
TRBJ1-1 TRBV18 CASSGPGQLGTSGLVAFF
TRBJ1-2 TRBV6-6 CASSWGTGGDYGYTF
TRBJ1-2 TRBV20-1 CSAYRTGRSYTF
TRBJ2-3 TRBV12-3/TRBV12-4 CASSFRLAASTDTQYF
TRBJ1-2 TRBV27 CASSLGGHYGYTF
TRBJ2-4 TRBV7-3 CASSLTGALPKNIQYF
TRBJ2-7 TRBV11-1 CASSLGLGGGEQYF
TRBJ2-7 TRBV9 CASSVCLLAETYEQYF
TRBJ2-4 TRBV29-1 CSVEAGRGAKNIQYF
TRBJ2-1 TRBV7-6 CASSLADPGVRNEQFF
TRBJ2-1 TRBV6-6 CASSYTGTGDEQFF
TRBJ1-1 TRBV11-3 CASILLWGRRFF
TRBJ2-3 TRBV5-6 CASSPPSAGDTQYF
TRBJ2-3 TRBV5-1 CASSLEGGWTDTQYF
TRBJ1-5 TRBV20-1 CSARDLNQPQHF
TRBJ1-2 TRBV5-4 CASSRPGTGSGYGYTF
TRBJ2-7 TRBV20-1 CSARGDRVYEQYF
TRBJ1-4 TRBV18 CASSPSGRVNEKLFF